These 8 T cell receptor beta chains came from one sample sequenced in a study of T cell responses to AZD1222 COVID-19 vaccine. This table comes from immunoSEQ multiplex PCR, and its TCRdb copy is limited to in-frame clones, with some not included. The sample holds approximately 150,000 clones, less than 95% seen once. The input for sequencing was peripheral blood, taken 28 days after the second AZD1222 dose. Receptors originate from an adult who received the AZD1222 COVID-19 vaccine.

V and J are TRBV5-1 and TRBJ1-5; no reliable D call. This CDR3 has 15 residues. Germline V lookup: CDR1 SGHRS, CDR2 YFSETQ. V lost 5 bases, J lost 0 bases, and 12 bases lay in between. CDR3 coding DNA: TGCGCCAGCAGGCCGACGTTTGGTAGCAATCAGCCCCAGCATTTT. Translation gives CASRPTFGSNQPQHF.

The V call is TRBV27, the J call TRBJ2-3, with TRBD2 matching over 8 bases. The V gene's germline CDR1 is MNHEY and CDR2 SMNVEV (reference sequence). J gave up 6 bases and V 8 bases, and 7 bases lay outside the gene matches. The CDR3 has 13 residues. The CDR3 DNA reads TGTGCCAGCGGTCGGGGGGGTTGGGATACGCAGTATTTT. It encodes CASGRGGWDTQYF.

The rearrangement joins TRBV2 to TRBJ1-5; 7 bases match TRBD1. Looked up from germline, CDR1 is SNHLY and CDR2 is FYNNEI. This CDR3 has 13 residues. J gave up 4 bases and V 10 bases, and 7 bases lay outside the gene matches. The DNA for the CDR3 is TGTGCCACCCAAACAGGGGTGAATCAGCCCCAGCATTTT. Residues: CATQTGVNQPQHF.

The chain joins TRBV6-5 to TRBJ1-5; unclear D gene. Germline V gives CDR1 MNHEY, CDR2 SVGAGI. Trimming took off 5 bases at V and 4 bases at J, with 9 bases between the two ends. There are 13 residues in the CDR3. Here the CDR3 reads CASSRTLNQPQHF. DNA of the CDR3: TGTGCCAGCAGTCGGACTCTGAATCAGCCCCAGCATTTT.

The CDR3, as DNA: TGTGCCAGCAGTTACTTCGGCAGATCCTATGGCTACACCTTC. As protein: CASSYFGRSYGYTF. The chain joins TRBV6-2 or TRBV6-3 to TRBJ1-2, with D uncertain. The CDR3 spans 14 residues. CDR1 is MNHEY, CDR2 SVGEGT, per germline. The germline V and J ends were trimmed by 1 base and 4 bases, with 10 bases remaining between them.

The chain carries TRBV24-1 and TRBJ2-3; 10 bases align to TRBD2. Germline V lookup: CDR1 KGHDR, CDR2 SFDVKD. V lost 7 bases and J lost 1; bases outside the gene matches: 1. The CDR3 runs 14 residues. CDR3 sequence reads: CATSGTSGTDTQYF. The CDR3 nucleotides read TGTGCCACCAGCGGGACTAGCGGCACAGATACGCAGTATTTT.

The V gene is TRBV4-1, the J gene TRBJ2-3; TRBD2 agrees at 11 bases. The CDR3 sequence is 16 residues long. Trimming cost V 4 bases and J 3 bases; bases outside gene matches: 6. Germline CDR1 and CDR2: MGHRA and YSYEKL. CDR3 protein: CASSPASGGMTDTQYF. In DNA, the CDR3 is TGCGCCAGCAGCCCAGCTAGCGGGGGGATGACAGATACGCAGTATTTT.

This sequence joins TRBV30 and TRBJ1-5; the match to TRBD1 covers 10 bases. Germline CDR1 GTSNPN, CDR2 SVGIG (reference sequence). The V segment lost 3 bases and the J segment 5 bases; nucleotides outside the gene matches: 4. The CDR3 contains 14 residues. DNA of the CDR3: TGTGCCTGGAGCGGAGGGACAGGGGATCAGCCCCAGCATTTT. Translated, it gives CAWSGGTGDQPQHF.